A selection of T cell receptor beta chains follows, all from one sample in a study of neoadjuvant nivolumab and ipilimumab in lung cancer. Data came from immunoSEQ multiplex PCR; TCRdb stores just in-frame clones and leaves some out. The sample holds roughly 49,000 clones, around 89% seen once. The sample consisted of blood, taken before neoadjuvant nivolumab, alone or with ipilimumab. All receptors derive from an adult with non-small cell lung cancer. Some clones in this sample may be carry-over from other donors' samples. CDR3s include the opening cysteine and the closing phenylalanine or tryptophan. A D gene is named only where the DNA matches it firmly. A clone size is listed for some rows: how often the clone was seen (once, few, many), or a class if it is expanded.

J: TRBJ1-1; V: TRBV6-5; size: NA; D: NA; CDR3: CASTRTHNTEAFF; DNA: TGTGCCAGCACTCGGACACATAACACTGAAGCTTTCTTT
J: TRBJ2-3; V: TRBV5-1; size: once; D: TRBD2; CDR3: CASSPLETGGPAEYF; DNA: TGCGCCAGCAGCCCTTTAGAGACGGGAGGCCCCGCCGAGTATTTT
J: TRBJ1-5; V: TRBV6-5; size: NA; D: NA; CDR3: CASSATVPSNQPQHF; DNA: TGTGCCAGCAGTGCGACAGTACCCAGCAATCAGCCCCAGCATTTT
J: TRBJ2-2; V: TRBV2; size: NA; D: TRBD2; CDR3: CASFQGGTGELFF; DNA: TGTGCCAGCTTTCAGGGAGGGACCGGGGAGCTGTTTTTT
J: TRBJ2-7; V: TRBV27; size: NA; D: NA; CDR3: CASSLGLGTLTLGEQYF; DNA: TGTGCCAGCAGTTTGGGCTTAGGGACTCTGACTTTGGGAGAGCAGTACTTC
J: TRBJ2-5; V: TRBV5-5; size: few; D: NA; CDR3: CASSLRWSVQETQYF; DNA: TGTGCCAGCAGCTTGCGTTGGTCAGTCCAAGAGACCCAGTACTTC
J: TRBJ2-7; V: TRBV27; size: once; D: NA; CDR3: CASSPAGRTYEQYF; DNA: TGTGCCAGCAGCCCCGCGGGGAGGACCTACGAGCAGTACTTC
J: TRBJ1-1; V: TRBV29-1; size: NA; D: NA; CDR3: CSVEKGMETEAFF; DNA: TGCAGCGTTGAGAAGGGGATGGAGACTGAAGCTTTCTTT
J: TRBJ2-3; V: TRBV5-1; size: NA; D: NA; CDR3: CASSSALTVADTQYF; DNA: TGCGCCAGCAGCTCTGCGCTCACTGTTGCAGATACGCAGTATTTT
J: TRBJ2-7; V: TRBV5-6; size: NA; D: NA; CDR3: CASLQGSEQYF; DNA: TGTGCCAGCTTACAGGGCTCCGAGCAGTACTTC
J: TRBJ2-2; V: TRBV19; size: NA; D: NA; CDR3: CASSIVGGRTGELFF; DNA: TGTGCCAGTAGTATAGTTGGGGGCAGGACCGGGGAGCTGTTTTTT
J: TRBJ1-1; V: TRBV2; size: NA; D: NA; CDR3: CASSERAGRDTEAFF; DNA: TGTGCCAGCAGTGAACGGGCCGGGAGGGACACTGAAGCTTTCTTT
J: TRBJ2-7; V: TRBV6-5; size: NA; D: TRBD2; CDR3: CASSYSLAGTYEQYF; DNA: TGTGCCAGCAGTTATTCGTTAGCGGGAACCTACGAGCAGTACTTC
J: TRBJ1-1; V: TRBV7-2; size: NA; D: NA; CDR3: CASSPYVSTEAFF; DNA: TGTGCCAGCAGCCCCTACGTATCCACTGAAGCTTTCTTT
J: TRBJ2-2; V: TRBV18; size: NA; D: NA; CDR3: CASSPRQYTGELFF; DNA: TGTGCCAGCTCACCACGGCAGTACACCGGGGAGCTGTTTTTT
J: TRBJ2-1; V: TRBV25-1; size: NA; D: NA; CDR3: CASSRASSYNEQFF; DNA: TGTGCCAGCAGTAGAGCGAGCTCCTACAATGAGCAGTTCTTC
J: TRBJ2-1; V: TRBV19; size: NA; D: TRBD2; CDR3: CASSIQREASLFF; DNA: TGTGCCAGTAGTATCCAGCGGGAGGCATCACTGTTCTTC
J: TRBJ1-2; V: TRBV2; size: NA; D: NA; CDR3: CASSVVAQGIHGYTF; DNA: TGTGCCAGCAGTGTAGTGGCACAGGGCATACATGGCTACACCTTC
J: TRBJ2-2; V: TRBV18; size: NA; D: TRBD1; CDR3: CASSPPGTGPGELFF; DNA: TGTGCCAGCTCACCACCCGGGACAGGCCCCGGGGAGCTGTTTTTT